This T cell receptor beta chain comes out of a study of T cell responses to AZD1222 COVID-19 vaccine. Germline V gene data show CDR1 as SGHTA and CDR2 as FQGNSA. J lost 5 bases, V lost 5 bases, and 6 bases had no gene match. The CDR3 loop spans 16 amino acids. As regards this clone: Its antigen is currently unknown.

Notes on the study in general: Mapped onto spike, vaccine-associated CD4 TCRs spanned it and were dominant at 160-218 and 743-854. Donors, mostly white British, included more females; clonal diversity was possibly underestimated.

TCRdb's copy holds only in-frame clones and misses some; the assay was immunoSEQ multiplex PCR. This sample has roughly 200,000 clones, with almost 90% found just once. The V and J genes are TRBV7-2 and TRBJ2-2; 12 bases line up with TRBD2. The material was peripheral blood, obtained on day 0 of AZD1222 vaccination. The TCR was taken from an adult in good health. The CDR3 region is CASSRPTSGGTGELFF. The CDR3 DNA follows: TGTGCCAGCAGCAGACCCACTAGCGGGGGGACCGGGGAGCTGTTTTTT.